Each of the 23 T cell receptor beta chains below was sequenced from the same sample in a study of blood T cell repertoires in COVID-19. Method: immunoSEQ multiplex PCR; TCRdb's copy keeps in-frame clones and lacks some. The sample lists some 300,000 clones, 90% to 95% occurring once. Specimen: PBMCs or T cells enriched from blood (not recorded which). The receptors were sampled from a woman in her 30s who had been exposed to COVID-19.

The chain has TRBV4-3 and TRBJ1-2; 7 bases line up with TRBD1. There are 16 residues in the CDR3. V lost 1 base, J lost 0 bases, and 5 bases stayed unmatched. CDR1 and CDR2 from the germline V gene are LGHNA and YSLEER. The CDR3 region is CASSQVTGPTNYGYTF. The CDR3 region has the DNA TGCGCCAGCAGCCAAGTGACAGGGCCCACTAACTATGGCTACACCTTC.

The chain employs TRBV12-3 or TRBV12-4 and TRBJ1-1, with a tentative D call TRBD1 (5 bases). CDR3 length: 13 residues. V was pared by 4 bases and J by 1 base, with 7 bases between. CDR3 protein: CASSYTGNTEAFF. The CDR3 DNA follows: TGTGCCAGCAGTTACACAGGGAACACTGAAGCTTTCTTT.

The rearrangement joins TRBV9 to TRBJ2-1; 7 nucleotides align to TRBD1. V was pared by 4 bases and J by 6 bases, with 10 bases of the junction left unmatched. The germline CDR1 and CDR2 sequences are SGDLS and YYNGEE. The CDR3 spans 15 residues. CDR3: CASSPETGRFNEQFF. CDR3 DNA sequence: TGTGCCAGCAGCCCAGAGACAGGGCGATTCAATGAGCAGTTCTTC. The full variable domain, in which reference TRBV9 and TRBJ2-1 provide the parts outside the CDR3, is DSGVTQTPKHLITATGQRVTLRCSPRSGDLSVYWYQQSLDQGLQFLIQYYNGEERAKGNILERFSAQQFPDLHSELNLSSLELGDSALYFCASSPETGRFNEQFFGPGTRLTVL.

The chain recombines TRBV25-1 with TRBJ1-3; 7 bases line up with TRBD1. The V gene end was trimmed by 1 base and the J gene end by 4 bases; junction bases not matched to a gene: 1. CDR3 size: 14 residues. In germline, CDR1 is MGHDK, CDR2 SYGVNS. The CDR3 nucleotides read TGTGCCAGCAGTGAATGGACAGGCGGAAACACCATATATTTT. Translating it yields CASSEWTGGNTIYF. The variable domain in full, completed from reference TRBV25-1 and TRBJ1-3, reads EADIYQTPRYLVIGTGKKITLECSQTMGHDKMYWYQQDPGMELHLIHYSYGVNSTEKGDLSSESTVSRIRTEHFPLTLESARPSHTSQYLCASSEWTGGNTIYFGEGSWLTVV.

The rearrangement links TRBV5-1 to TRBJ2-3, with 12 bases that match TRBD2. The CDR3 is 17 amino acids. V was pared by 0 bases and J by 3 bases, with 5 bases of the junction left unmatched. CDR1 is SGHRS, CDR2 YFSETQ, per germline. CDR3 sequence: CASSLEPLAGGTDTQYF. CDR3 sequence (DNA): TGCGCCAGCAGCTTGGAACCACTAGCGGGGGGAACAGATACGCAGTATTTT.

Here the CDR3 reads CASSQEQGPVNTEAFF. CDR3 DNA sequence: TGCGCCAGCAGCCAGGAACAGGGGCCCGTGAACACTGAAGCTTTCTTT. The V call is TRBV4-3, the J call TRBJ1-1; 7 bases fit TRBD1. The junction had 7 bases not matched to a gene; V was cut back by 3 bases and J by 0 bases. The germline gives CDR1 LGHNA, CDR2 YSLEER. The CDR3 consists of 16 residues.

The CDR3 coding sequence is TGTGCCAGCAGCCTTGGCCCGAGGGACATTCAGTACTTC. Residues: CASSLGPRDIQYF. This chain joins TRBV28 and TRBJ2-4; D might be TRBD2 (5 bases). Trimming removed 6 bases at V and 8 bases at J, with 14 bases between. This CDR3 region has 13 residues. Per germline, CDR1 MDHEN and CDR2 SYDVKM.

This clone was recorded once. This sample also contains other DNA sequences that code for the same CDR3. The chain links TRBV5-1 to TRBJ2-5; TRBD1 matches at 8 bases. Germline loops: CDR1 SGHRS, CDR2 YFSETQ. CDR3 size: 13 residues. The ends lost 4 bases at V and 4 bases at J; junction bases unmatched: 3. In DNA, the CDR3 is TGCGCCAGCAGCCAGGGGGCGCGAGAGACCCAGTACTTC. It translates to CASSQGARETQYF.

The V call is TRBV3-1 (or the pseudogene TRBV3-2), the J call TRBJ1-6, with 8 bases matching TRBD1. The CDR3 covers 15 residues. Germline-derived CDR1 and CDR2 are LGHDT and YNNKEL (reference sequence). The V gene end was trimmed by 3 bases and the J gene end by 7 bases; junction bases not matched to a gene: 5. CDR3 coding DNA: TGTGCCAGCAGCCACGCCTGGGACAGGAATTCACCCCTCCACTTT. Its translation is CASSHAWDRNSPLHF.

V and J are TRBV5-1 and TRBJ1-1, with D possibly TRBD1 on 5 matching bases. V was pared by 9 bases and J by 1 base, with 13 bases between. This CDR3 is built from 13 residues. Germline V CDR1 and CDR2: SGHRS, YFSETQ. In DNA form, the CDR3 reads TGCGCCACCGCGATGGACACGAACACTGAAGCTTTCTTT. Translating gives CATAMDTNTEAFF.

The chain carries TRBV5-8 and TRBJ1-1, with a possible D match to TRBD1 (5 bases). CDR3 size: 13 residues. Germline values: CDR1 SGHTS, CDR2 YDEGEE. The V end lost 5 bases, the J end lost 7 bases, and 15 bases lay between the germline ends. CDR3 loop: CASSASYDSEAFF. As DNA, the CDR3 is TGTGCCAGCAGTGCCTCTTACGACAGTGAAGCTTTCTTT. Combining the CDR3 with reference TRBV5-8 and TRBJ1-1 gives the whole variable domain EAGVTQSPTHLIKTRGQQATLRCSPISGHTSVYWYQQALGLGLQFLLWYDEGEERNRGNFPPRFSGRQFPNYSSELNVNALELEDSALYLCASSASYDSEAFFGQGTRLTVV.

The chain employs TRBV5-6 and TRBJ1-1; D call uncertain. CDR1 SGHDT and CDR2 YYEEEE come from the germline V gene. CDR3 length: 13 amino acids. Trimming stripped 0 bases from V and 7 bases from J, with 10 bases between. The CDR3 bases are TGTGCCAGCAGCTTGGTATCCGGTTATGAAGCTTTCTTT. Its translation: CASSLVSGYEAFF.

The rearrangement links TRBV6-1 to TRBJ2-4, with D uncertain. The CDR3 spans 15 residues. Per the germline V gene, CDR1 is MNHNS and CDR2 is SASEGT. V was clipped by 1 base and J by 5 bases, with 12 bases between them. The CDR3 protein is CASSEVYRWENIQYF. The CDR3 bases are TGTGCCAGCAGTGAAGTGTACAGATGGGAAAACATTCAGTACTTC.

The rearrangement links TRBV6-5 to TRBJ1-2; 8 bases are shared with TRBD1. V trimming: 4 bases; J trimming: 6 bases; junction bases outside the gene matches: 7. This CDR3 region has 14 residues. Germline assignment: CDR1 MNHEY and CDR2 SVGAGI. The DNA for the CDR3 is TGTGCCAGCAGTTCGACAGGGGCTGGGCATGGCTACACCTTC. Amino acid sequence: CASSSTGAGHGYTF.

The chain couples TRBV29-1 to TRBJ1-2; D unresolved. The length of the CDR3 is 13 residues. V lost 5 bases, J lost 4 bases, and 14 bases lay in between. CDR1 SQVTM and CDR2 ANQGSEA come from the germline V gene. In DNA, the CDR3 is TGCAGCGTTCCCGCGACTGTCAGCTATGGCTACACCTTC. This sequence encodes CSVPATVSYGYTF.

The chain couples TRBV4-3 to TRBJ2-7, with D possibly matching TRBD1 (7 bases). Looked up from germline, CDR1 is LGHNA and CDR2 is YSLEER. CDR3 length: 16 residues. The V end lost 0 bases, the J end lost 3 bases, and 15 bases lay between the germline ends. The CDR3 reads CASSQERAGGFYEQYF. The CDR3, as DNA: TGCGCCAGCAGCCAAGAAAGGGCAGGGGGGTTCTACGAGCAGTACTTC.

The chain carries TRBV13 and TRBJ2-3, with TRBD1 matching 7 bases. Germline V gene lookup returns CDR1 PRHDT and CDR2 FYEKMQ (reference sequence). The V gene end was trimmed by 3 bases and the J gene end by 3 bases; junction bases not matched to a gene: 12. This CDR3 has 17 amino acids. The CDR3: CASSFLTGTAGTDTQYF. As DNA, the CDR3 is TGTGCCAGCAGCTTCCTGACCGGGACAGCCGGGACAGATACGCAGTATTTT.

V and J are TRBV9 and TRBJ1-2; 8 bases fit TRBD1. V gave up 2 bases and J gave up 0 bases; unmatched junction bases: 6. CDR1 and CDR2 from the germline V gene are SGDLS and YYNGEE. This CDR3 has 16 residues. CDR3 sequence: CASSVGQGQANYGYTF. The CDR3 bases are TGTGCCAGCAGCGTCGGACAGGGCCAGGCTAACTATGGCTACACCTTC.

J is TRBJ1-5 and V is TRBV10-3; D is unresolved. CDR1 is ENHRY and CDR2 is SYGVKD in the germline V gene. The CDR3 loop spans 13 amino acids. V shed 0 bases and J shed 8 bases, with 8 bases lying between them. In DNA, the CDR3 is TGTGCCATCAGTGAGTCGGTGGGAGAGCCCCAGCATTTT. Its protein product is CAISESVGEPQHF.

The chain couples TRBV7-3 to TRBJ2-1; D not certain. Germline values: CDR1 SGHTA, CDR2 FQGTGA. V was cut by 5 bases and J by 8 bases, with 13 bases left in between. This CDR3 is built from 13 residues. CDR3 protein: CASSRLVADEQFF. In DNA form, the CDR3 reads TGTGCCAGCAGCCGGCTGGTCGCGGATGAGCAGTTCTTC.

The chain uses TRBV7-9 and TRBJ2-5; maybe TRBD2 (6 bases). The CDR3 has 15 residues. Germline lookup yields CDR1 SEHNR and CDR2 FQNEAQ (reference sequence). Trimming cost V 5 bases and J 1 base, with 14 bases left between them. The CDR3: CASSPRRGIQETQYF. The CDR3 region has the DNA TGTGCCAGCAGCCCCCGACGGGGGATCCAAGAGACCCAGTACTTC. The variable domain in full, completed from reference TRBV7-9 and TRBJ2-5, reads DTGVSQNPRHKITKRGQNVTFRCDPISEHNRLYWYRQTLGQGPEFLTYFQNEAQLEKSRLLSDRFSAERPKGSFSTLEIQRTEQGDSAMYLCASSPRRGIQETQYFGPGTRLLVL.

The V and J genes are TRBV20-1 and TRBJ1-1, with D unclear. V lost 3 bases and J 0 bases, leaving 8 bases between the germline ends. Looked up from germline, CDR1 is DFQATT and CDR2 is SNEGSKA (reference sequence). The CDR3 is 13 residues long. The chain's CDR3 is CSASRNMNTEAFF. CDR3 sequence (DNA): TGCAGTGCTAGTAGAAACATGAACACTGAAGCTTTCTTT.

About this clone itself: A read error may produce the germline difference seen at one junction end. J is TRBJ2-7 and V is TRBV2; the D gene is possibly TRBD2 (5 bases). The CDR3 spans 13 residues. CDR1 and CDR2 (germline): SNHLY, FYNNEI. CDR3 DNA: TGTGCCAGCAGTGAAGCGCTTCCGGGAATATCGCTCTTC. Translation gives CASSEALPGISLF.